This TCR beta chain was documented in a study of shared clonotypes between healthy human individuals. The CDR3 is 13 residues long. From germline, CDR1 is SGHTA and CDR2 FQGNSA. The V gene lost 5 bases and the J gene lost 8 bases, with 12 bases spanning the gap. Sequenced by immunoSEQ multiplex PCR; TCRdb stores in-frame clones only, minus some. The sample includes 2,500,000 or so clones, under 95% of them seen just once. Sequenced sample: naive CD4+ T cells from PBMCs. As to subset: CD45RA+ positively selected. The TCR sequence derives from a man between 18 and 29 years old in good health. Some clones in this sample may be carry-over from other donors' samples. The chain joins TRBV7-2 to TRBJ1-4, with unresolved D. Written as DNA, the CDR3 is TGTGCCAGCAGCCCCCGGATGGGCGAAAAACTGTTTTTT. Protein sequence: CASSPRMGEKLFF.